A single sample gave rise to the 9 T cell receptor beta chains below, sequenced in a study of blood T cell repertoires in COVID-19. Profiling relied on immunoSEQ multiplex PCR, and the TCRdb table lists in-frame clones only, not all of them. Of 240,000 or so clones in the sample, over 80% are singletons; the top ten hold roughly 1.9%. Sequencing was done on a sample of peripheral blood. All receptors derive from a man younger than 40 who had recovered from COVID-19.

The chain combines TRBV2 with TRBJ1-1, with D unclear. The CDR3 totals 13 residues. Germline V lookup: CDR1 SNHLY, CDR2 FYNNEI. V lost 4 bases to trimming and J lost 3 bases, with 9 bases between them. The CDR3 DNA reads TGTGCCAGCAGTGCTCCGGGGTACACTGAAGCTTTCTTT. This codes for CASSAPGYTEAFF.

V is TRBV4-1 and J is TRBJ2-3, with TRBD2 identical over 13 bases. V dropped 7 bases and J dropped 3; count of bases not matched to a gene: 4. The germline V gene encodes CDR1 MGHRA and CDR2 YSYEKL. This CDR3 region has 15 residues. The CDR3: CASTRTSGGTDTQYF. The CDR3 bases are TGCGCCAGCACTCGGACTAGCGGGGGAACAGATACGCAGTATTTT.

The rearrangement links TRBV4-1 to TRBJ1-4, with TRBD1 as a possible D gene (5 bases). Germline V gene lookup returns CDR1 MGHRA and CDR2 YSYEKL. Trimming stripped 1 base from V and 7 bases from J, with 13 bases between. CDR3 size: 15 residues. Here the CDR3 reads CASSQGGLAGEKLFF. Written as DNA, the CDR3 is TGCGCCAGCAGCCAAGGGGGCCTCGCCGGTGAAAAACTGTTTTTT.

The chain recombines TRBV29-1 with TRBJ2-1; 7 bases match TRBD1. The CDR3 covers 16 residues. The ends lost 5 bases at V and 4 bases at J; junction bases unmatched: 14. The germline CDR1 and CDR2 sequences are SQVTM and ANQGSEA. DNA for the CDR3: TGCAGCGTTTTATTCGACAGGGAAATGTTATACAATGAGCAGTTCTTC. Its translation is CSVLFDREMLYNEQFF.

The chain joins TRBV6-5 to TRBJ1-5; tentatively, D is TRBD1 (6 bases). The germline V gene has CDR1 MNHEY and CDR2 SVGAGI. The CDR3 extends over 15 amino acids. The ends were cut back, 5 bases at V and 4 bases at J, with 15 bases in the middle. CDR3: CASSTGPRRNQPQHF. The CDR3 DNA sequence: TGTGCCAGCAGTACAGGGCCTCGGAGAAATCAGCCCCAGCATTTT.

The chain employs TRBV5-5 and TRBJ1-2; D may be TRBD1 (5 bases). Germline CDR1 reads SGHKS; CDR2 reads YYEKEE (reference sequence). The CDR3 is 13 amino acids. Trimming took 0 bases from V and 4 from J, leaving 7 bases between them. The CDR3 sequence is CASSLAGSYGYTF. CDR3 in DNA: TGTGCCAGCAGCTTGGCAGGGTCCTATGGCTACACCTTC. Full variable domain (missing parts from reference TRBV5-5 and TRBJ1-2): DAGVTQSPTHLIKTRGQQVTLRCSPISGHKSVSWYQQVLGQGPQFIFQYYEKEERGRGNFPDRFSARQFPNYSSELNVNALLLGDSALYLCASSLAGSYGYTFGSGTRLTVV.

The rearrangement uses TRBV2 and TRBJ1-5; no firm D call. Looked up from germline, CDR1 is SNHLY and CDR2 is FYNNEI. The CDR3 is 13 amino acids. V lost 7 bases and J lost 6, with 13 bases in between. Here the CDR3 reads CASIPDEGQPQHF. In DNA form, the CDR3 reads TGTGCCAGCATCCCCGATGAGGGTCAGCCCCAGCATTTT.

This clone has a handful of counts. V and J are TRBV12-5 and TRBJ2-1; D might be TRBD2 (5 bases). The length of the CDR3 is 16 residues. CDR1 and CDR2 (germline): LGHNT, FRNRAP. The V end lost 7 bases, the J end lost 0 bases, and 16 bases lay between the germline ends. This chain's CDR3 is CASALVVGSSYNEQFF. The CDR3 DNA is TGTGCTAGTGCCCTCGTGGTGGGGAGCTCCTACAATGAGCAGTTCTTC.

This clone has just a few counts. The chain has TRBV19 and TRBJ1-5; D perhaps matches TRBD1 (5 bases). This CDR3 has 14 residues. Trimming left V 7 bases short and J 2 bases short, with 12 bases between. Germline V CDR1 and CDR2: LNHDA, SQIVND (reference sequence). This chain's CDR3 is CASNWWGGNQPQHF. CDR3 nucleotides: TGTGCCAGTAATTGGTGGGGGGGCAATCAGCCCCAGCATTTT.